A single sample is the source of the 13 T cell receptor beta chains below, sequenced in a study of blood T cell repertoires in COVID-19 (dated by TCRdb to 2019 to 2021). Library preparation used the immunoSEQ multiplex PCR assay. TCRdb stores this immuneACCESS table with in-frame sequences only. Part of the clones is absent; in the studies checked, under half of the shortfall reflects unresolved V genes, and no reason is known for the rest. This sample gives 290,000 or so clones in total; about 88% of them show up just once. The ten largest make up 1% to 1.5% of the sample. The sample consisted of peripheral blood. These receptors all come from a man aged 70-80 years with acute or convalescent COVID-19.

The rearrangement links TRBV29-1 to TRBJ2-3; 10 bases agree with TRBD1. This CDR3 spans 13 amino acids. Looked up from germline, CDR1 is SQVTM and CDR2 is ANQGSEA. Trimming removed 6 bases from V and 4 bases from J; junction bases left unmatched: 4. The CDR3 spells CSVRDRGPDTQYF. The DNA for the CDR3 is TGCAGCGTCCGGGACAGGGGACCAGATACGCAGTATTTT.

The CDR3 loop reads CASFSSGGVSSYEQYF. The CDR3 nucleotides read TGTGCCAGCTTTTCTAGCGGGGGGGTAAGCTCCTACGAGCAGTACTTC. The chain has TRBV28 and TRBJ2-7; the match to TRBD2 covers 12 bases. CDR1 and CDR2 from the germline V gene are MDHEN and SYDVKM. J lost 0 bases, V lost 8 bases, and 8 bases had no gene match. This CDR3 comprises 16 residues.

This rearrangement joins TRBV28 to TRBJ1-1; D is uncertain. The CDR3 is 14 residues long. CDR1 MDHEN and CDR2 SYDVKM come from the germline V gene. V was cut by 7 bases and J by 2 bases, with 14 bases left in between. The CDR3: CASTYPGRNTEAFF. The CDR3 region has the DNA TGTGCCAGCACCTACCCAGGCCGTAACACTGAAGCTTTCTTT.

The CDR3 protein is CASSQPRHNTEAFF. As DNA, the CDR3 is TGCGCCAGCAGTCAACCACGACATAACACTGAAGCTTTCTTT. V usage is TRBV23-1 and J usage is TRBJ1-1; unclear D gene. TRBV23-1 is filed as an ORF, its function uncertain. The CDR3 is 14 amino acids. Trimming stripped 2 bases from V and 2 bases from J, with 9 bases between.

The DNA of the CDR3 is TGTGCCAGCAGCACTCTCGGACAGGGGGGAAACACCATATATTTT. Translation: CASSTLGQGGNTIYF. The gene calls are TRBV7-6 and TRBJ1-3, with 9 bases matching TRBD1. The V and J ends lost 5 bases and 4 bases, in that order; junction bases with no gene match: 6. The CDR3 is 15 residues long. Germline values: CDR1 SGHVS, CDR2 FNYEAQ.

This chain links TRBV28 with TRBJ2-7; D is ambiguous. The CDR3 length is 13 residues. Trimming removed 7 bases at V and 0 bases at J, with 10 bases between. CDR1 and CDR2 from the germline V gene are MDHEN and SYDVKM. This CDR3 is CASNPSSSYEQYF. The CDR3 nucleotides read TGTGCCAGCAACCCATCGAGCTCCTACGAGCAGTACTTC.

This sequence joins TRBV7-9 and TRBJ1-1; D is unresolved. The V gene's germline CDR1 is SEHNR and CDR2 FQNEAQ (reference sequence). The V end lost 5 bases, the J end lost 0 bases, and 7 bases lay between the germline ends. The CDR3 loop spans 13 amino acids. DNA of the CDR3: TGTGCCAGCAGCCCACTCCTGAACACTGAAGCTTTCTTT. It codes for CASSPLLNTEAFF.

The chain has TRBV19 and TRBJ2-1; 7 bases align to TRBD2. From germline, CDR1 is LNHDA and CDR2 SQIVND (reference sequence). This CDR3 has 14 residues. The trim removed 5 bases at V and 7 bases at J, leaving 8 bases unmatched. CDR3 nucleotides: TGTGCCAGTAGTCGCGCGGGGGAAAGAAATGAGCAGTTCTTC. Translating it yields CASSRAGERNEQFF.

The chain links TRBV9 to TRBJ2-7; tentative D call: TRBD2 (6 bases). Deletions cut 3 bases from V and 2 bases from J, with 12 bases between. CDR1 is SGDLS and CDR2 is YYNGEE in the germline V gene. The CDR3 consists of 14 residues. The DNA of the CDR3 is TGTGCCAGCAGCGCTGGGACTTTCACCTACGAGCAGTACTTC. It encodes CASSAGTFTYEQYF.

This clone was detected a few times. The chain is built from TRBV19 and TRBJ1-4; the D gene is possibly TRBD1 (5 bases). The V gene's germline CDR1 is LNHDA and CDR2 SQIVND (reference sequence). V was trimmed by 8 bases and J by 4 bases, leaving 14 bases between them. The length of the CDR3 is 14 residues. CDR3 amino acids: CASSRRGDNEKLFF. The CDR3 DNA sequence: TGTGCCAGTTCCCGACGGGGGGATAATGAAAAACTGTTTTTT.

This clone was seen a single time. The chain uses TRBV4-2 and TRBJ2-3; 8 bases map to TRBD2. With V trimmed by 2 bases and J by 0 bases, 4 bases remained unmatched. This CDR3 has 16 residues. Germline lookup yields CDR1 LGHNA and CDR2 YNFKEQ. CDR3 nucleotides: TGTGCCAGCAGCCAACGGGGGGGCCCTAGCACAGATACGCAGTATTTT. It is translated as CASSQRGGPSTDTQYF.

CDR3 in amino acids: CSASQQGYYGYTF. The CDR3 region has the DNA TGCAGTGCTAGTCAACAGGGGTACTATGGCTACACCTTC. The V gene is TRBV20-1, the J gene TRBJ1-2; TRBD1 matches at 7 bases. V lost 3 bases and J lost 3; bases outside the gene matches: 4. In germline, CDR1 is DFQATT, CDR2 SNEGSKA (reference sequence). The CDR3 loop spans 13 amino acids.

The V gene is TRBV3-1 (or the pseudogene TRBV3-2), the J gene TRBJ2-1; 14 bases fit TRBD2. The CDR3 has 15 amino acids. Germline CDR1 LGHDT, CDR2 YNNKEL (reference sequence). The junction had 2 bases not matched to a gene; V was cut back by 4 bases and J by 6 bases. The DNA for the CDR3 is TGTGCCAGCAGCCTAGGACTAGCGGGGGGCAATGAGCAGTTCTTC. This translates into CASSLGLAGGNEQFF.